Following are 10 T cell receptor beta chains from one sample sequenced in a study of blood T cell repertoires in COVID-19. Method: immunoSEQ multiplex PCR; TCRdb's copy keeps in-frame clones and lacks some. In the table there are tens of thousands of clones, more than 75% of which are singletons. The sequenced sample consisted of peripheral blood. Source of these receptors: a woman at least 80 years old with acute or convalescent COVID-19.

V is TRBV7-2 and J is TRBJ2-3; 7 bases align to TRBD2. The CDR3 sequence is 18 residues long. V lost 1 base and J lost 0; bases outside the gene matches: 10. Per the germline V gene, CDR1 is SGHTA and CDR2 is FQGNSA. For the CDR3, the DNA is TGTGCCAGCAGCTTAGGGGTCGGGGGGAGAAGAAGCACAGATACGCAGTATTTT. Protein: CASSLGVGGRRSTDTQYF.

The genes are TRBV9 and TRBJ2-5; TRBD2 matches at 11 bases. Germline CDR1 and CDR2: SGDLS and YYNGEE. The CDR3 runs 15 residues. V lost 2 bases to trimming and J lost 3 bases; unmatched junction nucleotides: 3. CDR3 sequence: CASSVLAGGKETQYF. CDR3 nucleotides: TGTGCCAGCAGCGTCCTAGCGGGAGGCAAAGAGACCCAGTACTTC.

The CDR3 protein is CAWSRQGMYGYTF. The CDR3 DNA follows: TGTGCCTGGAGTCGACAGGGGATGTATGGCTACACCTTC. The chain recombines TRBV30 with TRBJ1-2; 8 bases map to TRBD1. CDR1 is GTSNPN, CDR2 SVGIG, per germline (reference sequence). This CDR3 contains 13 residues. V lost 2 bases and J lost 5; bases outside the gene matches: 4.

The chain links TRBV6-2 or TRBV6-3 to TRBJ1-5; D uncertain. The V gene lost 0 bases and the J gene lost 6 bases, with 6 bases spanning the gap. Germline CDR1 reads MNHEY; CDR2 reads SVGEGT. The CDR3 has 13 residues. The CDR3 DNA reads as TGTGCCAGCAGTTACTCGTCACTTCAGCCCCAGCATTTT. It codes for CASSYSSLQPQHF.

The V call is TRBV6-1, the J call TRBJ2-2, with D possibly being TRBD1 (5 bases). Germline CDR1 and CDR2: MNHNS and SASEGT. The CDR3 has 13 amino acids. The V and J ends lost 3 bases and 7 bases respectively, with 9 bases between them. The CDR3, as DNA: TGTGCCAGCAGTGATTCAGGGATCGGGGAGCTGTTTTTT. Its protein product is CASSDSGIGELFF.

The rearrangement links TRBV4-2 to TRBJ2-7, with a weak D call TRBD2 (5 bases). Germline values: CDR1 LGHNA, CDR2 YNFKEQ. This CDR3 contains 16 residues. Trimming stripped 0 bases from V and 0 bases from J, with 12 bases between. The chain's CDR3 is CASSQEVRDSSYEQYF. The CDR3 DNA sequence: TGTGCCAGCAGCCAAGAGGTTCGGGATAGCTCCTACGAGCAGTACTTC.

This chain joins TRBV5-1 and TRBJ2-7; 8 bases are a match to TRBD1. V shed 3 bases, J shed 7 bases, and the junction held 9 bases outside the gene matches. The CDR3 consists of 14 residues. Per germline, CDR1 SGHRS and CDR2 YFSETQ. CDR3 amino acids: CASSSQGAGWEQYF. CDR3 nucleotides: TGCGCCAGCAGCTCGCAGGGGGCCGGTTGGGAGCAGTACTTC.

This sequence joins TRBV16 and TRBJ2-5, with TRBD1 matching 9 bases. This CDR3 is built from 13 residues. Looked up from germline, CDR1 is KGHSY and CDR2 is FQNENV. The J segment lost 6 bases and the V segment lost 3 bases, leaving 2 bases of the junction unmatched. The DNA for the CDR3 is TGTGCCAGCAGCCAGGGACAGGGTCAGACCCAGTACTTC. This encodes CASSQGQGQTQYF.

In its sample, this clone was seen once. The J gene is TRBJ1-5, the V gene TRBV12-3 or TRBV12-4; D gene ambiguous. V lost 6 bases, J lost 3 bases, and 9 bases lay in between. The CDR3 contains 13 residues. The CDR3 DNA reads TGTGCCAGCAGACAAAGCGACAATCAGCCCCAGCATTTT. It codes for CASRQSDNQPQHF.

The chain combines TRBV27 with TRBJ2-7, with a weak D call TRBD2 (7 bases). Looked up from germline, CDR1 is MNHEY and CDR2 is SMNVEV (reference sequence). The CDR3 sequence is 16 residues long. Trimming shortened V by 4 bases and J by 4 bases, and 20 bases separated the two germline ends. The CDR3 nucleotides read TGTGCCAGCAGTTGGATTCAGGGGACTAAAACTTACGAGCAGTACTTC. Its protein is CASSWIQGTKTYEQYF.